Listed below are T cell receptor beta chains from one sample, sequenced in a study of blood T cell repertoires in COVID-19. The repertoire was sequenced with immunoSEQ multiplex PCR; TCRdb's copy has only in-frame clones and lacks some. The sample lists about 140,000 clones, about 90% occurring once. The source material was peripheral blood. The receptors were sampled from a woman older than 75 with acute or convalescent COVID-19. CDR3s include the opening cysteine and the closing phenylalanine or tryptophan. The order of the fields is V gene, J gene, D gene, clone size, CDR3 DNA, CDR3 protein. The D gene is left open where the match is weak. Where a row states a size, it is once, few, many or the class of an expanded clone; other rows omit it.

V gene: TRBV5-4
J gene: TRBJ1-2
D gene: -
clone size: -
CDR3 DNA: TGTGCCAGCAGCTTAGCAGGGGCTTTAGATGGCTACACCTTC
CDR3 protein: CASSLAGALDGYTF

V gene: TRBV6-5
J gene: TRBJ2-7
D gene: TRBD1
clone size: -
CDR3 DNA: TGTGCCAGCAGGGCGGGACAGGGGGTGTACGAGCAGTACTTC
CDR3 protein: CASRAGQGVYEQYF

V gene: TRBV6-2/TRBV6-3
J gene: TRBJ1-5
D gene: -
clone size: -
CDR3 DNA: TGTGCCAGCAGTTCATTTTCGGTTCCGACGAGCGATCAGCCCCAGCATTTT
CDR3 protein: CASSSFSVPTSDQPQHF

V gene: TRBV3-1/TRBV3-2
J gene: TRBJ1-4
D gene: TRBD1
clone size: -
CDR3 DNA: TGTGCCAGCAGCCGACAGGGCTCGGGTGAAAAACTGTTTTTT
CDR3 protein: CASSRQGSGEKLFF

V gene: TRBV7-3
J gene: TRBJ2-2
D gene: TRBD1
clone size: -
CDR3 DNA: TGTGCCAGCAGCCTCACAGGGGGCCTCTCGGCCGGGGAGCTGTTTTTT
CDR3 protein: CASSLTGGLSAGELFF

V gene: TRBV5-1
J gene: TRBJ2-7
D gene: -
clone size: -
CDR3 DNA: TGCGCCAGCAGCTTCGAACCCATAGACGAGCAGTACTTC
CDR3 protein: CASSFEPIDEQYF

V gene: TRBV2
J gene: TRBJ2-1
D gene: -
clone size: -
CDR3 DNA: TGTGCCAGCAAACCCATTTCAGGGATCTTCTACAATGAGCAGTTCTTC
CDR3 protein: CASKPISGIFYNEQFF

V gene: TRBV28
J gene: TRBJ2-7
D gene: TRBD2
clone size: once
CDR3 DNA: TGTGCCAGCAATCTTAGCGGGGGGGCCGGGGAGCAGTACTTC
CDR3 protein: CASNLSGGAGEQYF

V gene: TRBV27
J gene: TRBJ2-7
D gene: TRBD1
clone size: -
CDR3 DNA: TGTGCCAGCACCCCCGGACAGGGTCGTACCTACGAGCAGTACTTC
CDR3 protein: CASTPGQGRTYEQYF

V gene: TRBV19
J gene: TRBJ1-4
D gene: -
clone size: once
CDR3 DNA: TGTGCCAGTAGTCCCCCCCAGGGGTTTAATGAAAAACTGTTTTTT
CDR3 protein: CASSPPQGFNEKLFF

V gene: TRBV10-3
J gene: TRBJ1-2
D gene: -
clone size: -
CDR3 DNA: TGTGCCATCAGTGAGTCGACTCTGCTTGGCTACACCTTC
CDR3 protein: CAISESTLLGYTF

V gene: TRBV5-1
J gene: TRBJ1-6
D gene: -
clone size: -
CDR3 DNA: TGCGCCAGCAGCTTGCAGTCCGGGGATTCACCCCTCCACTTT
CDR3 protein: CASSLQSGDSPLHF

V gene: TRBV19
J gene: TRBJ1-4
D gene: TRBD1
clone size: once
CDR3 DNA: TGTGCCAGCCGTGACAGGGCTTGGACTAATGAAAAACTGTTTTTT
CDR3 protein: CASRDRAWTNEKLFF

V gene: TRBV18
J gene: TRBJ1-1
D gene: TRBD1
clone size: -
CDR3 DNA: TGTGCCAGCGCCCGACAGGGGCCGGGGACTGAAGCTTTCTTT
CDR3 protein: CASARQGPGTEAFF

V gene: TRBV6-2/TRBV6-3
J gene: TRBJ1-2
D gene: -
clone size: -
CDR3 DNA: TGTGCCAGCAGTTACTCGATGGCAGGGGATGGCTACACCTTC
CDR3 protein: CASSYSMAGDGYTF

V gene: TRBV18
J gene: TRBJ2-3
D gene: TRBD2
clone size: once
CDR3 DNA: TGTGCCAGCTCACCACCGGTTAGCGGGGGATACGATACGCAGTATTTT
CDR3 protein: CASSPPVSGGYDTQYF

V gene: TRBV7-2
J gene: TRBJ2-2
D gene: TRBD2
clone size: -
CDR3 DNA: TGTGCCAGCAGCTCCCAGGCGGGGGGCGCGTACACCGGGGAGCTGTTTTTT
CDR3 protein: CASSSQAGGAYTGELFF

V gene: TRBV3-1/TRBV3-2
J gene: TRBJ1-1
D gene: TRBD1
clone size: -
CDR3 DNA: TGTGCCAGCAGCCTACAGGGGAAGAACACTGAAGCTTTCTTT
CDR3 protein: CASSLQGKNTEAFF

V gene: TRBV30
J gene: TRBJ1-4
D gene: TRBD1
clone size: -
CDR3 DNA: TGTGCCTGGACCGAAACCGGGACAGGGAGGTCGAAACTGTTTTTT
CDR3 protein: CAWTETGTGRSKLFF

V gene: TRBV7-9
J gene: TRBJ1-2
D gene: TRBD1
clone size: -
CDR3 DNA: TGTGCCAGCAGCGCTCCCGGGACAGTAAACGAGGGCTACACCTTC
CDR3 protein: CASSAPGTVNEGYTF

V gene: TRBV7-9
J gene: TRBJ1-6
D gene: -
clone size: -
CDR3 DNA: TGTGCCAGCAGCTTTGGGGGGTACGATAATTCACCCCTCCACTTT
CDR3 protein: CASSFGGYDNSPLHF

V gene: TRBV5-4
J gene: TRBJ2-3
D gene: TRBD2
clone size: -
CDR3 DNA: TGTGCCAGCAGCTTGTGGGTAGCGGGGACCACAGATACGCAGTATTTT
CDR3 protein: CASSLWVAGTTDTQYF

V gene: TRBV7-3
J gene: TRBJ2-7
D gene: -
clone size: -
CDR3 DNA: TGTGCCAGCAGCCTAATCGGGGGGCCTATCTACGAGCAGTACTTC
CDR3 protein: CASSLIGGPIYEQYF

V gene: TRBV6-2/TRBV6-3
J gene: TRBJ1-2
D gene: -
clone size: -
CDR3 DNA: TGTGCCAGCAGCTCAGAAAGAAGAACCGGGGGGAGGTATGGCTACACCTTC
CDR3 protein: CASSSERRTGGRYGYTF

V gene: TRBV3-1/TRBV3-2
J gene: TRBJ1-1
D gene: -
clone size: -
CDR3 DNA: TGTGCCAGCAGCAGGACAGCCGACACTGAAGCTTTCTTT
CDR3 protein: CASSRTADTEAFF

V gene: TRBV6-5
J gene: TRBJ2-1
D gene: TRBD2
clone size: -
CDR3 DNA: TGTGCCAGCAGGAAAGCGGGGGGGCGTCCGTCTGAGCAGTTCTTC
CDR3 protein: CASRKAGGRPSEQFF

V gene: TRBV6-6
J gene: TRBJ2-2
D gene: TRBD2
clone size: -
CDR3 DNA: TGTGCCAGCAGTTACGGTGGCGGGGGGTACACCGGGGAGCTGTTTTTT
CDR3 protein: CASSYGGGGYTGELFF

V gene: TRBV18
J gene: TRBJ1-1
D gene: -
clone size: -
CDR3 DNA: TGTGCCAGCTCCCCGCTCGGGGGGAACACTGAAGCTTTCTTT
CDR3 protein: CASSPLGGNTEAFF

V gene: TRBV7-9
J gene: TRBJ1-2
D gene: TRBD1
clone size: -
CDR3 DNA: TGTGCCAGCAGCTTGGGGGCAGGGGGCTTAGATGGCTACACCTTC
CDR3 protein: CASSLGAGGLDGYTF

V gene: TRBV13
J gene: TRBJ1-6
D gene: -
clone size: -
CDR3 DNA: TGTGCCAGCAGCTTGAGGACTGGCCGTAATTCACCCCTCCACTTT
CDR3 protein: CASSLRTGRNSPLHF

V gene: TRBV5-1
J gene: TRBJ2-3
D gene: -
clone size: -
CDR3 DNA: TGCGCCAGCAGCTTGGAAGGGGCAGATACGCAGTATTTT
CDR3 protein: CASSLEGADTQYF

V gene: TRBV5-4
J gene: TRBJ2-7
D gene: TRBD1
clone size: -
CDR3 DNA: TGTGCCAGCAGCTTGGGCTCCGGGGACAGTCTCTACGAGCAGTACTTC
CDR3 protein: CASSLGSGDSLYEQYF

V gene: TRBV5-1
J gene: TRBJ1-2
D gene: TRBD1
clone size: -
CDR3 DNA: TGCGCCAGCAGGGTGACAGGGGGAGTAGATGGCTACACCTTC
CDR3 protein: CASRVTGGVDGYTF

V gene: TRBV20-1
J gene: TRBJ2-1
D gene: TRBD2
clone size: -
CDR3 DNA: TGCAGTGCTAGTAGGGGCCAGCGGGGGGCAAACAATGAGCAGTTCTTC
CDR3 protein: CSASRGQRGANNEQFF

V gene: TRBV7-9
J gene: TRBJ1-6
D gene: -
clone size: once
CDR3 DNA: TGTGCCAGCAGCCAGTTGGGGGGGACCTATAATTCACCCCTCCACTTT
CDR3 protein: CASSQLGGTYNSPLHF

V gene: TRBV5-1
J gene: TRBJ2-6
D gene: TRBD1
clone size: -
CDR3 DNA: TGCGCCAGCACCACAGGGGCCAACTCTGGGGCCAACGTCCTGACTTTC
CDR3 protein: CASTTGANSGANVLTF

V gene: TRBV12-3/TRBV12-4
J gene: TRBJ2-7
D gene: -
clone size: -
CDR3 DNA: TGTGCCACCGCGCTCGGCGCCCGGGACGAGCAGTACTTC
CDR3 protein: CATALGARDEQYF

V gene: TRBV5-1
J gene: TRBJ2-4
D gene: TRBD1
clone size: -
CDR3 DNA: TGCGCCAGCAGCTTGGAAGGACAGGGGGCGAGAGCCAAAAACATTCAGTACTTC
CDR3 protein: CASSLEGQGARAKNIQYF

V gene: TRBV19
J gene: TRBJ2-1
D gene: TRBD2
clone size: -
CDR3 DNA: TGTGCCAGTAGGACAGCACTAGCGGCGGAGGTCTACAATGAGCAGTTCTTC
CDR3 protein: CASRTALAAEVYNEQFF

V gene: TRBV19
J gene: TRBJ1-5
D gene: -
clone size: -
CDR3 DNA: TGTGCCAGTAGTATAAGACAGCTAAGCAATCAGCCCCAGCATTTT
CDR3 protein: CASSIRQLSNQPQHF

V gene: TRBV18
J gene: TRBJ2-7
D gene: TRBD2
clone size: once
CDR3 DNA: TGTGCCAGCTCACCAACTAGCGGGGAGTACGAGCAGTACTTC
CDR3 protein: CASSPTSGEYEQYF

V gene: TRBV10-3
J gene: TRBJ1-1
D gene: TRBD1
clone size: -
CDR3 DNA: TGTGCCATCAGCCCGGGACAGGGGATCCCTGAAGCTTTCTTT
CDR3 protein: CAISPGQGIPEAFF

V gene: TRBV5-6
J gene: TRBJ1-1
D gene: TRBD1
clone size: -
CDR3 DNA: TGTGCCAGCAGCTTTGGGACAGGGGCCCCTGGAGCTTTCTTT
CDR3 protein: CASSFGTGAPGAFF

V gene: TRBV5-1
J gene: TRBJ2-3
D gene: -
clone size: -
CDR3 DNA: TGCGCCAGCAGCTTGGTTCAGGGTAGCACAGATACGCAGTATTTT
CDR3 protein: CASSLVQGSTDTQYF

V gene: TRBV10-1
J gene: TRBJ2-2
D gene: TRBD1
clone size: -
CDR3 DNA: TGCGCCAGCAGTCCCGGACAGGGGGGGTCCGGGGAGCTGTTTTTT
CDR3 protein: CASSPGQGGSGELFF

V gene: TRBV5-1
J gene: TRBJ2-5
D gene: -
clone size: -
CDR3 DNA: TGCGCCAGCAGCTTGGCCCTGGCGGATACTGCAGAGACCCAGTACTTC
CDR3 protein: CASSLALADTAETQYF

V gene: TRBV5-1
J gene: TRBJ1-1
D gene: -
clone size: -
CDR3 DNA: TGCGCCAGCAGCTTGCCCGGGGATCGAGCTTTCTTT
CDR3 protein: CASSLPGDRAFF

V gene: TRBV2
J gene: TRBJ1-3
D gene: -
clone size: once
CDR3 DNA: TGTGCCAGCCGGGTTTCTGGAAACACCATATATTTT
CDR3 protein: CASRVSGNTIYF

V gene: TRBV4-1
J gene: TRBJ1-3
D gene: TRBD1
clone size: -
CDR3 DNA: TGCGCCAGCAGCCAAGAGTCCCCGACGACAGGGGCTGGAAACACCATATATTTT
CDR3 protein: CASSQESPTTGAGNTIYF

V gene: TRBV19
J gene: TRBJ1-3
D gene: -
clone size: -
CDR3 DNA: TGTGCCAGTAATCCCGCGAGCTCTGGAAACACCATATATTTT
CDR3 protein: CASNPASSGNTIYF

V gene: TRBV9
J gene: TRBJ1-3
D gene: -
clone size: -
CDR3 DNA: TGTGCCAGCAGCGTAGAGAGGGATTCGAGAAACACCATATATTTT
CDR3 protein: CASSVERDSRNTIYF

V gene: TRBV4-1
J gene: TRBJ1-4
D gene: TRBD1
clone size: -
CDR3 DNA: TGCGCCAGCAGCCAGCGGGACAGGGGGAATGAAAAACTGTTTTTT
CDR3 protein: CASSQRDRGNEKLFF

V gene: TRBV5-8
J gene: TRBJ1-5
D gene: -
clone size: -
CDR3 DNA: TGTGCCAGCAGCCAATCGGCGGGACTGAACAATCAGCCCCAGCATTTT
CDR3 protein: CASSQSAGLNNQPQHF

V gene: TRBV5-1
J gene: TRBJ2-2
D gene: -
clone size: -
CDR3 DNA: TGCGCCAGCAGCTCGAGTTTGCAGGGGATGACCGGGGAGCTGTTTTTT
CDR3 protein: CASSSSLQGMTGELFF

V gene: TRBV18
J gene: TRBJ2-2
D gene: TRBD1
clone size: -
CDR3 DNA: TGTGCCAGCTCACTACAGGGGCTGAACACCGGGGAGCTGTTTTTT
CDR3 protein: CASSLQGLNTGELFF

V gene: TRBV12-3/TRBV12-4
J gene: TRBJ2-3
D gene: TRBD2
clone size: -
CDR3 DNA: TGTGCCAGCAGATTGGGGGGAGGGTATACGCAGTATTTT
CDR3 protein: CASRLGGGYTQYF

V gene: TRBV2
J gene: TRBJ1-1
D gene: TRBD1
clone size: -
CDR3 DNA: TGTGCCAGCAAAGGGACAGCGCACGACGTTTTCTTT
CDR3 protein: CASKGTAHDVFF